The sequence of this T cell receptor (beta chain) was determined in a study of PD-1 blockade in classical Hodgkin lymphoma. Study-level points and caveats: Nivolumab initiation under 1 year post-ASCT meant exclusion.

A single count supports this clone. No antigen is known for it. Every patient experienced relapse after autologous stem cell transplantation, and brentuximab vedotin exposure varied. Here immunoSEQ multiplex PCR was the method, and the copy in TCRdb shows in-frame clones only, minus some. The repertoire holds approximately 11,000 clones, around 80% seen once, with 34% in the top ten. The germline CDR1 and CDR2 sequences are SGDLS and YYNGEE. This CDR3 spans 15 amino acids. The germline V and J ends were trimmed by 1 base and 3 bases, with 11 bases remaining between them. This sample comprised peripheral blood mononuclear cells (PBMCs), obtained before the second cycle of nivolumab. The source is a human donor with classical Hodgkin lymphoma. The rearrangement links TRBV9 to TRBJ1-3; D gene uncertain. The CDR3 sequence: CASSVSGADGNTIYF. The CDR3 bases are TGTGCCAGCAGCGTATCAGGAGCGGATGGAAACACCATATATTTT.